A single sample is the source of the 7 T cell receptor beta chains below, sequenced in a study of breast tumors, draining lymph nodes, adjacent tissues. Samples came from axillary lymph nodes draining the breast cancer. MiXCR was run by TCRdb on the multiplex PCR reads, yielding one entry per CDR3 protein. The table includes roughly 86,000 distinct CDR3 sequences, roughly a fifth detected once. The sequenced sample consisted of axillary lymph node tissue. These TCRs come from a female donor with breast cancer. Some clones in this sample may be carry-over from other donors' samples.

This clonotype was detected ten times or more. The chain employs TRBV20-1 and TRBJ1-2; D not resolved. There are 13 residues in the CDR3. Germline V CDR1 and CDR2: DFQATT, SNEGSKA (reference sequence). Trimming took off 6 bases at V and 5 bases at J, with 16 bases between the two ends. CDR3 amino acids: CSAPYPDPYGYTF. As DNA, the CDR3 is TGCAGTGCCCCGTATCCCGATCCATATGGCTACACCTTC.

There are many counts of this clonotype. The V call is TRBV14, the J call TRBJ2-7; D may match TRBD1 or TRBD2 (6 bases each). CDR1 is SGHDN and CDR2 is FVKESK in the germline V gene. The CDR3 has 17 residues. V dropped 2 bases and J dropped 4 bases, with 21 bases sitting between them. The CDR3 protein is CASSQLRGQSGSYEQYF. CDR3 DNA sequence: TGTGCCAGCAGCCAACTCCGGGGGCAAAGTGGTTCGTACGAGCAGTACTTC.

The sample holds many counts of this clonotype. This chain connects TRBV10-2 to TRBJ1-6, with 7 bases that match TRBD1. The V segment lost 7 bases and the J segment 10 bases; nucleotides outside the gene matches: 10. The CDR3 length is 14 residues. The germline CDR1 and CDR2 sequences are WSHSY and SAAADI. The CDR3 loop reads CASTGQAALSPLHF. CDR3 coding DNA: TGCGCCAGCACCGGACAGGCCGCCTTATCACCCCTCCACTTT.

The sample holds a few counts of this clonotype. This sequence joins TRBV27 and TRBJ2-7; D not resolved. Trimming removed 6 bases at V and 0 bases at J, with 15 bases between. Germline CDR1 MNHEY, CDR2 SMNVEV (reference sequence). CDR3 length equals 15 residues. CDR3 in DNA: TGTGCCAGCAGCCGTCGACCGGATCCCTCCTACGAGCAGTACTTC. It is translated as CASSRRPDPSYEQYF.

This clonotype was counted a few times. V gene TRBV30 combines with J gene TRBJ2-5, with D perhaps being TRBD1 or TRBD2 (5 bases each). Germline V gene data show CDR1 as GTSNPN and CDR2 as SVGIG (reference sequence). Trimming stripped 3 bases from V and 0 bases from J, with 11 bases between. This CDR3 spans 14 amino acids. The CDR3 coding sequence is TGTGCCTGGAGCCCCCTGGGGGACCAAGAGACCCAGTACTTC. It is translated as CAWSPLGDQETQYF. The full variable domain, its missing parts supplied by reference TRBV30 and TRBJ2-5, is SQTIHQWPATLVQPVGSPLSLECTVEGTSNPNLYWYRQAAGRGLQLLFYSVGIGQISSEVPQNLSASRPQDRQFILSSKKLLLSDSGFYLCAWSPLGDQETQYFGPGTRLLVL.

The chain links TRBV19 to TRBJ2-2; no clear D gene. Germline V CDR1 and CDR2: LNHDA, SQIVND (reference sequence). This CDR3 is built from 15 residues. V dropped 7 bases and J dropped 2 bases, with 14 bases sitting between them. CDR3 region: CASNLWLGNTGELFF. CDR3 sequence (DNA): TGTGCCAGTAACCTGTGGTTAGGAAACACCGGGGAGCTGTTTTTT.

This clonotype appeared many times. The CDR3 region has the DNA TGTGCCAGCAGTGAGTGGGGGGGCAGGGGAGCCTACGAGCAGTACTTC. This encodes CASSEWGGRGAYEQYF. This chain joins TRBV2 and TRBJ2-7; D might be TRBD2 (7 bases). V lost 3 bases and J 2 bases, leaving 17 bases between the germline ends. This CDR3 is built from 16 residues. Looked up from germline, CDR1 is SNHLY and CDR2 is FYNNEI.